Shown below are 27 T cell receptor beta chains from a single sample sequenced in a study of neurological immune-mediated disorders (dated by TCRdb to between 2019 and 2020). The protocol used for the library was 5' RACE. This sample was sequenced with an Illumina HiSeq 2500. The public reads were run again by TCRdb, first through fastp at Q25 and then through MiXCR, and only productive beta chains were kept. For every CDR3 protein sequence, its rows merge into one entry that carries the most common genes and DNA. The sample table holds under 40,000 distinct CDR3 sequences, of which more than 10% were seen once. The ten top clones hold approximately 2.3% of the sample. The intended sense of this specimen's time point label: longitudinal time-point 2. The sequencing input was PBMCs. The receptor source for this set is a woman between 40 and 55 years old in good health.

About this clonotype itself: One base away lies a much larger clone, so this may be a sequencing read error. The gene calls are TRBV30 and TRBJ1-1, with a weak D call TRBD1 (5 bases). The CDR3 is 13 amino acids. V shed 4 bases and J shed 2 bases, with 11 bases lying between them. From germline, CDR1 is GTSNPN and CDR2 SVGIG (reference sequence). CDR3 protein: CAWNKGHNTEAFF. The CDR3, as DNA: TGTGCCTGGAACAAGGGGCATAACACTGAAGCTTTCTTT.

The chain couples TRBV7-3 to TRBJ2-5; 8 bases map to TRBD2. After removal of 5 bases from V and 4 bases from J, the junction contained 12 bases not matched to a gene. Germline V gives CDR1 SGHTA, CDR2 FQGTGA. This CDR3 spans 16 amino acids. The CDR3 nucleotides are TGTGCCAGCAGCCCCGACCCGGGACTAGGGACAGAGACCCAGTACTTC. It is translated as CASSPDPGLGTETQYF.

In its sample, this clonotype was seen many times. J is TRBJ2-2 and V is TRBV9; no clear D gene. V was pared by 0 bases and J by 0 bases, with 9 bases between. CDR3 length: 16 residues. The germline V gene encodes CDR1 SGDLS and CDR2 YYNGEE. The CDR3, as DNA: TGTGCCAGCAGCGTAGGGGTTGCGGCGAACACCGGGGAGCTGTTTTTT. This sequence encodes CASSVGVAANTGELFF. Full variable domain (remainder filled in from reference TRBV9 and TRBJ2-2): DSGVTQTPKHLITATGQRVTLRCSPRSGDLSVYWYQQSLDQGLQFLIQYYNGEERAKGNILERFSAQQFPDLHSELNLSSLELGDSALYFCASSVGVAANTGELFFGEGSRLTVL.

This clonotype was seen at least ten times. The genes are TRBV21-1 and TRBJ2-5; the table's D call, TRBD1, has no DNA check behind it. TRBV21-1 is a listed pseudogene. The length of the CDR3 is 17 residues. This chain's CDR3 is CASSKALGQGARWTQYF. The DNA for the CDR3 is TGTGCCAGCAGCAAAGCTTTGGGACAGGGGGCGCGTTGGACCCAGTACTTC.

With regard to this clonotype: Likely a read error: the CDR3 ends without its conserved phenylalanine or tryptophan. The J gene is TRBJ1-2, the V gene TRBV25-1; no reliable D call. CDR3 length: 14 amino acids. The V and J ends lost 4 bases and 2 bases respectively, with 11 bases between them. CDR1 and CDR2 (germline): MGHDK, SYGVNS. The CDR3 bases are TGTGCCAGCAGTGTTGCGGCACTGAACTATGGCTACACCTTA. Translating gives CASSVAALNYGYTL.

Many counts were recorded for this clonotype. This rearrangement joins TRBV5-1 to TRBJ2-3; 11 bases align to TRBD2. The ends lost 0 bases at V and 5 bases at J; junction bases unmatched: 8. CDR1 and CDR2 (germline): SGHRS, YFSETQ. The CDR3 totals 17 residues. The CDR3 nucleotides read TGCGCCAGCAGCTTGGAACTAGCGGGAGCGGGAGGAGATACGCAGTATTTT. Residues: CASSLELAGAGGDTQYF.

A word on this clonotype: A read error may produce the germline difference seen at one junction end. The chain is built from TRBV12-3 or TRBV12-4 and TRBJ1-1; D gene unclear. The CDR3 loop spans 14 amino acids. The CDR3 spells CASSFRRSNTEAFF. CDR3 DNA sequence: TGTGCCAGCAGTTTCCGCCGGAGTAACACTGAAGCCTTCTTT.

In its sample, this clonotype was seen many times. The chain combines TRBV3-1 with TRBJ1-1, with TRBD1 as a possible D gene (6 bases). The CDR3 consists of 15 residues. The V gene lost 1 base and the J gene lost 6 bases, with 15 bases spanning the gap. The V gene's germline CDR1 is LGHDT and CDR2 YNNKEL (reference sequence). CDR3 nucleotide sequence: TGTGCCAGCAGCCAAGGCACAGGGCCGACATCTGAAGCTTTCTTT. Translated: CASSQGTGPTSEAFF.

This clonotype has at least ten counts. The CDR3 DNA reads TGTGCCAGCAGGGCCCTCGGAGGGAACACTGAAGCTTTCTTT. This codes for CASRALGGNTEAFF. The rearrangement joins TRBV12-3 or TRBV12-4 to TRBJ1-1; the D is unclear. This CDR3 has 14 residues. V shed 6 bases and J shed 1 base, with 12 bases lying between them.

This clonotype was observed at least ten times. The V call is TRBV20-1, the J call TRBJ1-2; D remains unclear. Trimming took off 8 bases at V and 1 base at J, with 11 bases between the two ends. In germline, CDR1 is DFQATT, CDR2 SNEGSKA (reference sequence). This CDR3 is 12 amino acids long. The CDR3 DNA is TGCAGTTCACCGAGGGTTAACTATGGCTACACCTTC. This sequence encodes CSSPRVNYGYTF.

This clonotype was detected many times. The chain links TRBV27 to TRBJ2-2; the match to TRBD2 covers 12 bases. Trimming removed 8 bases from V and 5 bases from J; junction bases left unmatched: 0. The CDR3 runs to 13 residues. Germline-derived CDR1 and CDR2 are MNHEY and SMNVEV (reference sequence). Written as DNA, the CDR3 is TGTGCCAGCGGACTAGCGGGAACCGGGGAGCTGTTTTTT. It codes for CASGLAGTGELFF.

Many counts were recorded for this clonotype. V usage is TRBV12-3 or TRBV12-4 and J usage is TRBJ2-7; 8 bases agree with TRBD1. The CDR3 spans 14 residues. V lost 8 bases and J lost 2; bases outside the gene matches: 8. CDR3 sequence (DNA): TGTGCCAGCTGTAGGACAGGGCAAACCTACGAGCAGTACTTC. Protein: CASCRTGQTYEQYF.

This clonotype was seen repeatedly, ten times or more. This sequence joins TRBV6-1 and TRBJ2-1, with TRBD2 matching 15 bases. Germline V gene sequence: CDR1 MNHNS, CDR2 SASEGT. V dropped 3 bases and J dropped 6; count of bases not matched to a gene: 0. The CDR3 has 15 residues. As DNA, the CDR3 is TGTGCCAGCAGTGAGGGACTAGCGGGGGGCAATGAGCAGTTCTTC. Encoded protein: CASSEGLAGGNEQFF.

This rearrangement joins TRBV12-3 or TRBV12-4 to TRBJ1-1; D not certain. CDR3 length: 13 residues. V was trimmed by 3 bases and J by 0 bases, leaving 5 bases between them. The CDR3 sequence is CASSFFLNTEAFF. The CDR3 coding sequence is TGTGCCAGCAGTTTCTTCCTGAACACTGAAGCTTTCTTT.

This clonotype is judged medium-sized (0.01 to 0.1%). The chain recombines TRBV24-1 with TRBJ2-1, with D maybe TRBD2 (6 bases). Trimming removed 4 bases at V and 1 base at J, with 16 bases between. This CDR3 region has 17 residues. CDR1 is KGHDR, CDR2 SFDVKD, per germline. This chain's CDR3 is CATSDPVGGRSYNEQFF. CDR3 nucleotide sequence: TGTGCCACCAGTGACCCCGTGGGGGGTAGGTCCTACAATGAGCAGTTCTTC.

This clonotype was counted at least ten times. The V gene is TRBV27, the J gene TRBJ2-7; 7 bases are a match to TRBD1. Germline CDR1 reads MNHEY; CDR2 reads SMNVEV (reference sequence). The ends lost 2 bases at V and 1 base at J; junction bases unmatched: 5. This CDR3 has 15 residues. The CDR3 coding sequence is TGTGCCAGCAGTTTAGGCAGGGGGTATTCCTACGAGCAGTACTTC. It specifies CASSLGRGYSYEQYF.

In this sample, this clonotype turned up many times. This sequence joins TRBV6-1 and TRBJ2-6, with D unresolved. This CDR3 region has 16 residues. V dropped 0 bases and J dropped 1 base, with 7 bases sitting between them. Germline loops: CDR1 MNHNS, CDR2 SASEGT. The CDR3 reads CASSEATASGANVLTF. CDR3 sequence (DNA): TGTGCCAGCAGTGAAGCTACCGCTTCTGGGGCCAACGTCCTGACTTTC.

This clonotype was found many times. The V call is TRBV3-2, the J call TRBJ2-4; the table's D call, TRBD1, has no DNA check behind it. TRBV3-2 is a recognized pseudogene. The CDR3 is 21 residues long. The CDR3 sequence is CASSQDRLQIQGAKRGVIQYF. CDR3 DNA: TGTGCCAGCAGCCAAGATCGTCTCCAAATACAGGGGGCCAAAAGGGGTGTCATTCAGTACTTC.

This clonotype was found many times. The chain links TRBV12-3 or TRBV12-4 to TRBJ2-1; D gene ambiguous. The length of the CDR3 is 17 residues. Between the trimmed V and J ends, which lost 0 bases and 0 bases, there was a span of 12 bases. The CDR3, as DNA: TGTGCCAGCAGTTTAGCCCTAACCAGCAACTCCTACAATGAGCAGTTCTTC. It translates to CASSLALTSNSYNEQFF.

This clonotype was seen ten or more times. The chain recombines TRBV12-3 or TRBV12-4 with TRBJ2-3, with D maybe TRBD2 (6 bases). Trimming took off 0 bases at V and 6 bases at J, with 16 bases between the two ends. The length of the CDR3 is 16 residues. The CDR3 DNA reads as TGTGCCAGCAGTTTAGCCCGGGACTCCTTGGAGGATACGCAGTATTTT. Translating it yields CASSLARDSLEDTQYF.

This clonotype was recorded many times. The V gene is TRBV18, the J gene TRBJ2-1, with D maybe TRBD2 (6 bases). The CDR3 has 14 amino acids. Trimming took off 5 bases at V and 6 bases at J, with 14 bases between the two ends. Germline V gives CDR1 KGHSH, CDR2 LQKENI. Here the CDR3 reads CASSMDGGGNEQFF. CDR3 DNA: TGTGCCAGCTCAATGGACGGGGGAGGCAATGAGCAGTTCTTC.

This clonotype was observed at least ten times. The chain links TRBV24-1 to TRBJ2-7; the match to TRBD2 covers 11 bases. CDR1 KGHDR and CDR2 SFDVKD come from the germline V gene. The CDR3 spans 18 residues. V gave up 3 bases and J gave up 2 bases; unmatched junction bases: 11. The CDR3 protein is CATSDPRPSGRPTYEQYF. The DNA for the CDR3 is TGTGCCACCAGTGATCCACGGCCTAGCGGGAGGCCCACCTACGAGCAGTACTTC.

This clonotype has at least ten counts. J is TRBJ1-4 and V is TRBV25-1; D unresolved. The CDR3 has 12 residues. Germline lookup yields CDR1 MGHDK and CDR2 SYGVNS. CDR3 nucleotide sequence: TGTGTTACGGTCGGGTTCCGTGAAAAACTGTTTTTT. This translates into CVTVGFREKLFF.

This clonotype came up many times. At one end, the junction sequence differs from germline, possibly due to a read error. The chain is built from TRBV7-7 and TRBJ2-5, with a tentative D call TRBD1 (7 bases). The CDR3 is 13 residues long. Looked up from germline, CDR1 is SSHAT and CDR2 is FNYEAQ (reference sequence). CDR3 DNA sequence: TGTGCTAGCAGCTTACAGGGGAGGGAGACCCAGTACTTC. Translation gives CASSLQGRETQYF.

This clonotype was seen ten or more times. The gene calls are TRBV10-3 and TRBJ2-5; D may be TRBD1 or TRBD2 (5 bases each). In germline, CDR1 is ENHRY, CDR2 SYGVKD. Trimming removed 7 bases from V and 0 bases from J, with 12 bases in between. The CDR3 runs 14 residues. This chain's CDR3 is CAIKNRGDQETQYF. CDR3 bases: TGTGCCATCAAGAACCGGGGCGACCAAGAGACCCAGTACTTC.

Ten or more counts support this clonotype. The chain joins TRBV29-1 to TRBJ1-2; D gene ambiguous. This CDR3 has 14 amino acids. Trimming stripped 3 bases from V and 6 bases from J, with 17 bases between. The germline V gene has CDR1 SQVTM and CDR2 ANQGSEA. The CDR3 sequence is CSVDQHDVRDGYTF. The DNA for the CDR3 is TGCAGCGTTGATCAACACGACGTTAGGGATGGCTACACCTTC. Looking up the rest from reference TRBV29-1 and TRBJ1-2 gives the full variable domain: SAVISQKPSRDICQRGTSLTIQCQVDSQVTMMFWYRQQPGQSLTLIATANQGSEATYESGFVIDKFPISRPNLTFSTLTVSNMSPEDSSIYLCSVDQHDVRDGYTFGSGTRLTVV.

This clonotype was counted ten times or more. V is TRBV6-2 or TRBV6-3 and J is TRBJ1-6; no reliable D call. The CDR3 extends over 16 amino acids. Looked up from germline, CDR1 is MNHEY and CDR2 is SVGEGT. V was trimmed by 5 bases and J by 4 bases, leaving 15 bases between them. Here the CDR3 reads CASSRPPVEYNSPLHF. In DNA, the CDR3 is TGTGCCAGCAGTCGACCACCAGTGGAGTATAATTCACCCCTCCACTTT.